The 7 T cell receptor beta chains reported below all come from one sample, sequenced in a study of siplizumab effects on memory and regulatory T cells. TCRdb's table, derived via immunoSEQ multiplex PCR, lists solely in-frame clones and lacks some. The profile shows approximately 70,000 clones, 91% of them singletons. What was sequenced was CD8+ T cells sorted from blood. Receptor source: a human donor in good health.

This clone is a singleton in its sample. CDR3 sequence: CASTTSGGAFYEQFF. CDR3 bases: TGTGCCAGCACGACTAGCGGGGGGGCCTTTTATGAGCAGTTCTTC. This chain uses TRBV5-6 with TRBJ2-1; 14 bases fit TRBD2. Germline V gene data show CDR1 as SGHDT and CDR2 as YYEEEE. This CDR3 is 15 amino acids long. After removal of 6 bases from V and 8 bases from J, the junction contained 7 bases not matched to a gene.

The CDR3 DNA reads as TGCGCCAGCAGTGAGAGCGGGACGGGATACGAGCAGTACTTC. This encodes CASSESGTGYEQYF. V usage is TRBV10-1 and J usage is TRBJ2-7; TRBD2 aligns across 7 bases. Germline trimming cut 2 bases from V and 4 bases from J; bases unmatched to any gene: 5. This CDR3 comprises 14 residues. The germline V gene encodes CDR1 WNHNN and CDR2 SYGVQD (reference sequence).

This sequence joins TRBV27 and TRBJ2-7, with TRBD2 identical over 7 bases. Germline trimming cut 4 bases from V and 6 bases from J; bases unmatched to any gene: 6. CDR1 and CDR2 from the germline V gene are MNHEY and SMNVEV (reference sequence). The CDR3 has 13 residues. The CDR3 here is CASSSGLEGEQYF. The CDR3 coding sequence is TGTGCCAGCAGTTCAGGACTAGAGGGCGAGCAGTACTTC.

The chain joins TRBV6-1 to TRBJ2-3; a weak D match, TRBD1 (6 bases). Germline assignment: CDR1 MNHNS and CDR2 SASEGT. V lost 11 bases and J lost 3, with 18 bases in between. This CDR3 is 14 amino acids long. CDR3 DNA: TGTGCCGTCGGTGGGAACAGGGAGACAGATACGCAGTATTTT. Encoded protein: CAVGGNRETDTQYF.

This clone was seen more than once but under ten times. V and J are TRBV10-3 and TRBJ1-1; tentatively, D is TRBD1 (6 bases). V was shortened by 7 bases and J by 0 bases, with 15 bases between the two germline ends. This CDR3 has 15 residues. Germline V gene lookup returns CDR1 ENHRY and CDR2 SYGVKD. Here the CDR3 DNA reads TGTGCCATCAATTTTGGGGGGCGGGTGAACACTGAAGCTTTCTTT. Its protein product is CAINFGGRVNTEAFF.

This clone was seen once. The V and J genes are TRBV7-9 and TRBJ1-1; 9 bases fit TRBD1. The CDR3 totals 18 residues. Germline V gene lookup returns CDR1 SEHNR and CDR2 FQNEAQ (reference sequence). V shed 4 bases, J shed 7 bases, and the junction held 19 bases outside the gene matches. CDR3 in DNA: TGTGCCAGCAGCTCGTCTACCAGTGGGGGGACAGGGTGGAATGAAGCTTTCTTT. Protein: CASSSSTSGGTGWNEAFF.

The rearrangement joins TRBV10-1 to TRBJ1-1; TRBD1 might be the D (5 bases). The CDR3 spans 12 residues. The germline CDR1 and CDR2 sequences are WNHNN and SYGVQD (reference sequence). The V gene lost 0 bases and the J gene lost 7 bases, with 6 bases spanning the gap. The CDR3 DNA follows: TGCGCCAGCAGTGAGTCGGGGCTTGAAGCTTTCTTT. Protein sequence: CASSESGLEAFF.